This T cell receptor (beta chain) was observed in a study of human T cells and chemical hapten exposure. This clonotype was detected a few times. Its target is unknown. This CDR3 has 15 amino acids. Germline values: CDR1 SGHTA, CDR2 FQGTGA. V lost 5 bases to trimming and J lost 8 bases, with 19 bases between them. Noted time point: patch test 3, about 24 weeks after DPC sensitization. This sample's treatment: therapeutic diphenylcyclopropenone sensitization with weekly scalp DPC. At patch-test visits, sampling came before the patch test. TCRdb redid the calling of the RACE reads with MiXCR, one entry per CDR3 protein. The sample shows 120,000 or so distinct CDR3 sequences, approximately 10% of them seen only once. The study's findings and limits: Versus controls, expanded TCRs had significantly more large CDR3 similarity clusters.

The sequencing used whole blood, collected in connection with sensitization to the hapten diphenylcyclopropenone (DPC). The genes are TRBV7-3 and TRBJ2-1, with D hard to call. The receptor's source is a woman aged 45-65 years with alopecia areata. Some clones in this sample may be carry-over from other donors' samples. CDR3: CASSQDGPPADEQFF. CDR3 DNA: TGTGCCAGCAGCCAAGATGGGCCTCCGGCTGATGAGCAGTTCTTC.